This TCR beta chain was recovered during a study of cytomegalovirus exposure and HLA in healthy donors. Study observations and caveats: In an earlier analysis, productive rearrangement rates for most beta V segments clustered near 87% or 30%. A later analysis found most CMV-associated TCR beta chains apparently HLA-restricted.

The CDR3 is made up of 16 amino acids. J gave up 6 bases and V 0 bases, and 9 bases lay outside the gene matches. A note on this clone: Its specificity is not known.

The PCR used 60 Vbeta and 13 Jbeta primers. Repertoires were generated with immunoSEQ multiplex PCR, while TCRdb's copy carries only in-frame clones and drops some. The repertoire has 100,000 to 150,000 clones, 78% of them found once; the top ten carry less than 4.5%. The chain links TRBV5-7 to TRBJ1-1; 9 bases are shared with TRBD1. TRBV5-7 is reported as an ORF; its role is uncertain. The sample consisted of PBMCs. This TCR was recovered from a man in his forties or fifties in good health and CMV-seronegative. For the CDR3, the DNA is TGTGCCAGCAGCTTGGAGGGACAGGGTCATCCGTCTGAAGCTTTCTTT. Protein: CASSLEGQGHPSEAFF.